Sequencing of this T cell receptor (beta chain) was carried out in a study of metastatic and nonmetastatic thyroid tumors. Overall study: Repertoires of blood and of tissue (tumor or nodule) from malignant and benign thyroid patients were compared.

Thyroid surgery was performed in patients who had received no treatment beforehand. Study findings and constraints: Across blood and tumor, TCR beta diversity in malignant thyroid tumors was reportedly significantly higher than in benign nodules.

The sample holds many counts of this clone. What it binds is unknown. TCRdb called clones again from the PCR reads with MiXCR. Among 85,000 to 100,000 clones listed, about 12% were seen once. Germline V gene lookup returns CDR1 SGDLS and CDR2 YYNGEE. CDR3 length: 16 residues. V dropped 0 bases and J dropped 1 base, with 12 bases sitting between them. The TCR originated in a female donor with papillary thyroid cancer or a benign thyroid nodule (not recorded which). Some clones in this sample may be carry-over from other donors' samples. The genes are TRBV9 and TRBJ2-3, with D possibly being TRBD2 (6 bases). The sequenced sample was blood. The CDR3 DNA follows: TGTGCCAGCAGCGTAGGAGGGGCTAGCGGCACAGATACGCAGTATTTT. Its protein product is CASSVGGASGTDTQYF. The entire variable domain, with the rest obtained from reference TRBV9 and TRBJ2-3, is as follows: DSGVTQTPKHLITATGQRVTLRCSPRSGDLSVYWYQQSLDQGLQFLIQYYNGEERAKGNILERFSAQQFPDLHSELNLSSLELGDSALYFCASSVGGASGTDTQYFGPGTRLTVL.